The entry below describes one T cell receptor (beta chain). This clone's antigen is unknown. No much larger clonotype is one base removed from it; base qualities were not supplied. This record belongs to a study of CD8+ T cells in alopecia areata listed by TCRdb under 2018. About the study as a whole: The treated patients took part in an open-label pilot trial in which moderate-to-severe alopecia areata was treated with oral tofacitinib at 5 to 10 mg twice daily. In both human patients and the C3H/HeJ mouse model, the study applied high-throughput TCRbeta sequencing to look at T cell clonal expansion in alopecia areata. TCRbeta CDR3 regions were amplified by immunoSEQ multiplex PCR with 35 Vbeta forward and 13 Jbeta reverse primers. Biopsies were taken from tofacitinib-treated patients at baseline and again at 4 and 24 weeks into treatment, and several of those patients also had a later scalp biopsy. RNA was obtained with the PAXgene miRNA kit for fixed scalp, the miRNeasy kit for PBMCs, and the RNeasy kit for mouse skin. The SALT score, which quantifies the percentage of affected scalp surface area, was used to measure disease severity in treated patients. Clonality in the scalp was compared among normal scalp (n=4), patchy alopecia areata scalp (n=8), and alopecia totalis/universalis scalp (n=8). On the human side, TCRbeta sequencing was run on scalp tissue and on sorted CD4+ and CD8+ peripheral blood T cells from healthy controls and from alopecia areata patients with either patchy or totalis/universalis disease. Patients received tofacitinib for 6 to 18 months and were then followed off drug for 6 months to check for delayed response and recurrence.

The treatment or condition tag for this specimen amounts to: oral pan-JAK inhibitor, 5-10 mg twice daily. Lesional scalp punch biopsies and peripheral blood were obtained from alopecia areata patients. After PBMCs were isolated by density centrifugation and stained for CD3, CD4 and CD8, a FACSAria was used to sort CD4+ and CD8+ T cells. The full study reports these points: Unlike mouse skin, which is dominated by gammadelta T cells, normal human skin has resident alphabeta T cells that are also sequenced, and this complicates analysis of the scalp TCR repertoire. Lesional scalp, especially in alopecia totalis/universalis, showed higher clonality and more expanded CD8+ clones than normal scalp, suggesting antigenic drive. TCR sequences shared between patients were less clear than in mice, possibly partly because of HLA diversity in the patient population. Tofacitinib significantly decreased scalp clonality and the number of expanded CD8+ clones among the top 100 scalp clones. During tofacitinib treatment, many expanded lesional clones stuck around in both scalp and blood, and this persistence may partly explain why relapse happens after treatment is stopped. Because the treated cohort was small and had only one nonresponder, larger studies are needed to examine links between baseline CD8+ expansion and response.

The library was obtained by the immunoSEQ multiplex PCR assay. RNA was extracted from all samples and reverse transcribed into cDNA as template for TCR sequencing. First-strand cDNA was synthesized with SuperScript III using a 2:1 mix of oligo-dT and random hexamers. A synthetic immune receptor repertoire was used to measure amplification bias, and any remaining bias was corrected computationally. The original pipeline was this. After raw reads were preprocessed to remove errors, the CDR3 was defined following IMGT conventions as running from the conserved cysteine to phenylalanine. Clonality was calculated as 1 minus Shannon entropy normalized by log2 of the number of productive unique TCRs. Scalp TCRbeta sequences were cross-referenced with sorted blood CD4 and CD8 repertoires so that the CD4 or CD8 identity of scalp clones could be inferred. TCRdb re-hosts the immuneACCESS table, in-frame sequences only. Its copies lack some clones; in the studies checked, an unresolved V gene accounts for under half of them, and the cause for the rest is not known. For V, J and clone size, that table is used; D and trimming come from the DNA. The sample records fewer than 250,000 clones, around two fifths of which are singletons. The ten top clones hold about 0.48% of the sample.

Unmatched junction bases come to 8, with V trimmed by 6 bases and J by 2 bases. As encoded in the germline V gene (reference sequence), CDR1 is LNHDA while CDR2 is SQIVND. The cysteine opens and the phenylalanine closes a CDR3 of 15 amino acids. Only CDR3 DNA is held: 45 bases, read in frame from base 1. This receptor was obtained from a human donor with alopecia areata. The chain was built from TRBV19 and TRBJ2-7; the junction holds 9 bases that match TRBD1. Specimen: CD4+ T cells sorted from blood, collected at approximately week 34, from a patient treated with tofacitinib. The CDR3 region reads CASRNPGQGAYEQYF. The nucleotide sequence reads TGTGCCAGTAGGAATCCGGGACAGGGCGCCTACGAGCAGTACTTC. Supplemented by the reference TRBV19 and TRBJ2-7 proteins around the CDR3, the complete variable domain is DGGITQSPKYLFRKEGQNVTLSCEQNLNHDAMYWYRQDPGQGLRLIYYSQIVNDFQKGDIAEGYSVSREKKESFPLTVTSAQKNPTAFYLCASRNPGQGAYEQYFGPGTRLTVT.